These 25 T cell receptor beta chains share one sample of origin, sequenced in a study of cytomegalovirus exposure and HLA in healthy donors. With 60 Vbeta and 13 Jbeta primers, the PCR was carried out. Method: immunoSEQ multiplex PCR; TCRdb's copy keeps in-frame clones and lacks some. The sample consists of about 280,000 clones, approximately 90% of them appearing once. Sequencing was carried out using PBMCs. The receptors stem from a young woman in good health and CMV-seronegative.

The chain joins TRBV13 to TRBJ1-5; perhaps TRBD1 as D (6 bases). Trimming stripped 2 bases from V and 6 bases from J, with 11 bases between. The germline V gene encodes CDR1 PRHDT and CDR2 FYEKMQ (reference sequence). The CDR3 is 14 residues long. This CDR3 is CASSLQGKGQPQHF. The CDR3 DNA sequence: TGTGCCAGCAGCTTACAGGGGAAGGGTCAGCCCCAGCATTTT.

J is TRBJ2-7 and V is TRBV19; TRBD1 aligns across 10 bases. V shed 1 base, J shed 2 bases, and the junction held 5 bases outside the gene matches. This CDR3 contains 16 residues. The germline CDR1 and CDR2 sequences are LNHDA and SQIVND (reference sequence). CDR3 in DNA: TGTGCCAGTAGTATAGTCCCGACAGGGGGCCCCTACGAGCAGTACTTC. This sequence encodes CASSIVPTGGPYEQYF. The full variable domain, its missing parts supplied by reference TRBV19 and TRBJ2-7, is DGGITQSPKYLFRKEGQNVTLSCEQNLNHDAMYWYRQDPGQGLRLIYYSQIVNDFQKGDIAEGYSVSREKKESFPLTVTSAQKNPTAFYLCASSIVPTGGPYEQYFGPGTRLTVT.

The V and J genes are TRBV7-9 and TRBJ2-2; 9 positions agree with TRBD1. The junction had 5 bases not matched to a gene; V was cut back by 5 bases and J by 4 bases. The CDR3 runs 15 residues. Germline CDR1 SEHNR, CDR2 FQNEAQ (reference sequence). CDR3 in amino acids: CASSPGTGSTGELFF. DNA of the CDR3: TGTGCCAGCAGCCCCGGGACAGGGAGCACCGGGGAGCTGTTTTTT.

The rearrangement uses TRBV10-3 and TRBJ2-2; 8 nucleotides match TRBD1. This CDR3 contains 16 residues. Germline CDR1 is ENHRY and CDR2 is SYGVKD. The ends lost 2 bases at V and 3 bases at J; junction bases unmatched: 5. The CDR3 bases are TGTGCCATCAGTGAGCGGACAGGGATGGACACCGGGGAGCTGTTTTTT. It specifies CAISERTGMDTGELFF.

This clone was recorded once. The chain joins TRBV10-1 to TRBJ1-1; D is perhaps TRBD1 (5 bases). Per germline, CDR1 WNHNN and CDR2 SYGVQD (reference sequence). V lost 4 bases, J lost 3 bases, and 6 bases lay in between. CDR3 size: 12 residues. This CDR3 is CASSGDYTEAFF. The CDR3 DNA follows: TGCGCCAGCAGTGGGGACTACACTGAAGCTTTCTTT.

The V and J genes are TRBV5-1 and TRBJ1-6, with D hard to call. Trimming removed 0 bases at V and 10 bases at J, with 8 bases between. Germline loops: CDR1 SGHRS, CDR2 YFSETQ. The CDR3 is 13 amino acids. CDR3 sequence reads: CASSLAQQSPLHF. Here the CDR3 DNA reads TGCGCCAGCAGCTTGGCGCAACAATCACCCCTCCACTTT. Full variable domain (remainder filled in from reference TRBV5-1 and TRBJ1-6): KAGVTQTPRYLIKTRGQQVTLSCSPISGHRSVSWYQQTPGQGLQFLFEYFSETQRNKGNFPGRFSGRQFSNSRSEMNVSTLELGDSALYLCASSLAQQSPLHFGNGTRLTVT.

This rearrangement joins TRBV5-8 to TRBJ1-2, with unresolved D. Per germline, CDR1 SGHTS and CDR2 YDEGEE. CDR3 size: 16 residues. V lost 2 bases and J lost 0, with 14 bases in between. This CDR3 reads CASSFRSHSTNYGYTF. DNA for the CDR3: TGTGCCAGCAGCTTTCGCTCTCACAGCACTAACTATGGCTACACCTTC. Complete variable domain (other parts from reference TRBV5-8 and TRBJ1-2): EAGVTQSPTHLIKTRGQQATLRCSPISGHTSVYWYQQALGLGLQFLLWYDEGEERNRGNFPPRFSGRQFPNYSSELNVNALELEDSALYLCASSFRSHSTNYGYTFGSGTRLTVV.

This sequence joins TRBV5-1 and TRBJ2-2; TRBD2 matches 8 bases. Unmatched junction bases numbered 9, after V lost 4 bases and J lost 7 bases. Germline V gene data show CDR1 as SGHRS and CDR2 as YFSETQ. The CDR3 is made up of 15 amino acids. The CDR3 coding sequence is TGCGCCAGCAGCGCTCGGGGGGGCTATGACGGGGAGCTGTTTTTT. This codes for CASSARGGYDGELFF.

The V call is TRBV15, the J call TRBJ2-5; no reliable D call. Trimming took off 1 base at V and 4 bases at J, with 13 bases between the two ends. CDR3 length: 15 amino acids. Germline CDR1 LNHNV, CDR2 YYDKDF (reference sequence). The CDR3 loop reads CATSRVYSVSETQYF. In DNA, the CDR3 is TGTGCCACCAGCAGAGTCTATAGTGTTTCAGAGACCCAGTACTTC.

This chain uses TRBV18 with TRBJ2-6; D remains unclear. Per the germline V gene, CDR1 is KGHSH and CDR2 is LQKENI. Deletions cut 4 bases from V and 1 base from J, with 11 bases between. CDR3 size: 16 residues. CDR3 bases: TGTGCCAGCTCACAGCCCTCAAGTTCTGGGGCCAACGTCCTGACTTTC. Its translation is CASSQPSSSGANVLTF.

This clone has a single count. The chain uses TRBV11-2 and TRBJ1-1; 9 nucleotides agree with TRBD1. The CDR3 covers 14 residues. V trimming: 4 bases; J trimming: 1 base; junction bases outside the gene matches: 1. Germline values: CDR1 SGHAT, CDR2 FQNNGV. CDR3 in DNA: TGTGCCAGCAGCTGGGGACAGGGGAACACTGAAGCTTTCTTT. Protein product: CASSWGQGNTEAFF. The variable domain in full, with the rest retrieved from reference TRBV11-2 and TRBJ1-1, is EAGVAQSPRYKIIEKRQSVAFWCNPISGHATLYWYQQILGQGPKLLIQFQNNGVVDDSQLPKDRFSAERLKGVDSTLKIQPAKLEDSAVYLCASSWGQGNTEAFFGQGTRLTVV.

A word on this clone: The same CDR3 can be traced to other DNA sequences in this sample. J is TRBJ2-1 and V is TRBV7-3; 10 bases map to TRBD2. Germline loops: CDR1 SGHTA, CDR2 FQGTGA. V gave up 5 bases and J gave up 1 base; unmatched junction bases: 5. This CDR3 region has 16 residues. CDR3 sequence reads: CASSPLAGASYNEQFF. In DNA form, the CDR3 reads TGTGCCAGCAGCCCTCTAGCGGGGGCTTCCTACAATGAGCAGTTCTTC.

The chain couples TRBV19 to TRBJ2-3, with unresolved D. V was trimmed by 7 bases and J by 2 bases, leaving 10 bases between them. CDR1 and CDR2 from the germline V gene are LNHDA and SQIVND (reference sequence). This CDR3 is 13 amino acids long. In DNA, the CDR3 is TGTGCCAGTAACGGCGGTAACACAGATACGCAGTATTTT. The encoded protein is CASNGGNTDTQYF.

This clone came up once. V usage is TRBV13 and J usage is TRBJ2-3, with TRBD2 matching 9 bases. Germline loops: CDR1 PRHDT, CDR2 FYEKMQ (reference sequence). J lost 7 bases, V lost 2 bases, and 10 bases had no gene match. There are 16 residues in the CDR3. The CDR3 reads CASSLTSGGMEHTQYF. Here the CDR3 DNA reads TGTGCCAGCAGCTTAACCAGCGGGGGGATGGAACATACGCAGTATTTT.

This chain links TRBV2 with TRBJ1-2; 11 positions agree with TRBD1. J lost 4 bases, V lost 6 bases, and 4 bases had no gene match. Germline-derived CDR1 and CDR2 are SNHLY and FYNNEI. CDR3 length: 14 residues. CDR3 DNA sequence: TGTGCCAGCAGCGGACAGGGGGCCGTCTATGGCTACACCTTC. Its protein product is CASSGQGAVYGYTF.

Details on this clone: A junction boundary mismatches the germline segment, possibly from a read error. The genes are TRBV7-9 and TRBJ1-1; 9 nucleotides agree with TRBD1. Germline V gene data show CDR1 as SEHNR and CDR2 as FQNEAQ (reference sequence). The CDR3 runs 12 residues. CDR3 residues: CSSSLGQGEAFF. Written as DNA, the CDR3 is TGTTCCAGCAGCTTAGGACAGGGGGAAGCTTTCTTT.

The gene calls are TRBV23-1 and TRBJ1-1, with D possibly TRBD1 on 6 matching bases. TRBV23-1 is placed among ORFs of uncertain function. CDR3 length: 13 residues. Trimming took off 2 bases at V and 4 bases at J, with 8 bases between the two ends. CDR3 amino acids: CASSQPRGTEAFF. Here the CDR3 DNA reads TGCGCCAGCAGTCAACCCAGGGGCACTGAAGCTTTCTTT.

The genes are TRBV9 and TRBJ2-6, with TRBD1 identical over 8 bases. The CDR3 length is 18 residues. The ends lost 4 bases at V and 1 base at J; junction bases unmatched: 10. Germline loops: CDR1 SGDLS, CDR2 YYNGEE. The CDR3 sequence: CASSTRTGTSSGANVLTF. DNA for the CDR3: TGTGCCAGCAGCACCAGGACAGGGACCTCTTCTGGGGCCAACGTCCTGACTTTC.

V and J are TRBV27 and TRBJ1-4; 9 bases agree with TRBD1. Unmatched junction bases numbered 5, after V lost 3 bases and J lost 6 bases. Looked up from germline, CDR1 is MNHEY and CDR2 is SMNVEV (reference sequence). The CDR3 extends over 15 amino acids. CDR3 loop: CASSLGQGWHEKLFF. CDR3 DNA sequence: TGTGCCAGCAGTTTGGGACAGGGATGGCATGAAAAACTGTTTTTT.

The table lists this clone with a count of one. The chain uses TRBV1 and TRBJ2-1; TRBD2 is taken as the D call from the table, unchecked against the DNA. TRBV1 is a documented pseudogene. The CDR3 is 17 residues long. The CDR3 here is CTSSQVEIGGCYNEQFF. In nucleotides, the CDR3 is TGCACCAGCAGCCAGGTGGAGATAGGAGGATGCTACAATGAGCAGTTCTTC.

The chain joins TRBV5-8 to TRBJ1-2, with 7 positions matching TRBD1. Looked up from germline, CDR1 is SGHTS and CDR2 is YDEGEE. This CDR3 has 15 amino acids. V shed 4 bases, J shed 0 bases, and the junction held 6 bases outside the gene matches. CDR3 in amino acids: CASSGGTAPNYGYTF. The CDR3 bases are TGTGCCAGCAGCGGAGGGACAGCCCCTAACTATGGCTACACCTTC.

The count of this clone is one. This chain joins TRBV27 and TRBJ2-3, with D perhaps TRBD2 (5 bases). The V end was cut by 7 bases, the J end by 4 bases, with 18 bases between. The CDR3 totals 15 residues. Looked up from germline, CDR1 is MNHEY and CDR2 is SMNVEV (reference sequence). CDR3 sequence reads: CASTSIWRIADTQYF. CDR3 coding DNA: TGTGCCAGCACCAGCATTTGGAGGATAGCAGATACGCAGTATTTT.

This CDR3 reads CASSLRGIEYQETQYF. CDR3 sequence (DNA): TGCGCCAGCAGCTTGAGAGGGATTGAGTACCAAGAGACCCAGTACTTC. The J gene is TRBJ2-5, the V gene TRBV5-1; a possible D gene is TRBD2 (5 bases). The CDR3 has 16 residues. V lost 1 base to trimming and J lost 0 bases, with 13 bases between them. Germline-derived CDR1 and CDR2 are SGHRS and YFSETQ.

V gene TRBV7-2 combines with J gene TRBJ2-6, with TRBD2 identical over 12 bases. The CDR3 length is 19 residues. Trimming removed 3 bases from V and 0 bases from J; junction bases left unmatched: 6. Germline assignment: CDR1 SGHTA and CDR2 FQGNSA. In DNA, the CDR3 is TGTGCCAGCAGCTTTCTAGCGGGGGGGGGAATCTCTGGGGCCAACGTCCTGACTTTC. Translated, it gives CASSFLAGGGISGANVLTF.

The J gene is TRBJ2-2, the V gene TRBV7-9; D unclear. Trimming shortened V by 1 base and J by 0 bases, and 6 bases separated the two germline ends. The CDR3 spans 15 residues. CDR1 and CDR2 (germline): SEHNR, FQNEAQ (reference sequence). The CDR3 loop is CASSLGHSNTGELFF. CDR3 coding DNA: TGTGCCAGCAGCTTAGGGCATTCGAACACCGGGGAGCTGTTTTTT.